The T cell receptor beta chain described here comes from a study of blood T cells in healthy people across ages. Whole-study findings and limits: Without sorted subsets, naive and antigen-experienced compartments could not be conclusively compared.

This clonotype has just one count. Its specificity is unknown. At one end the junction does not follow the germline gene, possibly because of a read error. The CDR3 extends over 16 amino acids. CDR1 DFQATT and CDR2 SNEGSKA come from the germline V gene (reference sequence). With a J-beta primer mix and a sample-barcoded 5' primer, a second PCR ran 7 to 11 cycles. From each sample, at least 2.5 million paired-end reads containing CDR3 were obtained. Each CDR3 protein gets one entry after TCRdb re-called the 5' RACE reads with MiXCR. Found here are over a million distinct CDR3 sequences, 45% to 70% of them singletons; the top ten hold about 6.3%.

V usage is TRBV20-1 and J usage is TRBJ2-7, with a weak D call TRBD1 (6 bases). The sequence derives from a man aged 18-30 years in good health. The source material was blood. CDR3 in DNA: TGCAGTGCTAGTCAGGGGACGGCCGCCGAAATCTACGAGCAGTACTTT. Translation gives CSASQGTAAEIYEQYF.